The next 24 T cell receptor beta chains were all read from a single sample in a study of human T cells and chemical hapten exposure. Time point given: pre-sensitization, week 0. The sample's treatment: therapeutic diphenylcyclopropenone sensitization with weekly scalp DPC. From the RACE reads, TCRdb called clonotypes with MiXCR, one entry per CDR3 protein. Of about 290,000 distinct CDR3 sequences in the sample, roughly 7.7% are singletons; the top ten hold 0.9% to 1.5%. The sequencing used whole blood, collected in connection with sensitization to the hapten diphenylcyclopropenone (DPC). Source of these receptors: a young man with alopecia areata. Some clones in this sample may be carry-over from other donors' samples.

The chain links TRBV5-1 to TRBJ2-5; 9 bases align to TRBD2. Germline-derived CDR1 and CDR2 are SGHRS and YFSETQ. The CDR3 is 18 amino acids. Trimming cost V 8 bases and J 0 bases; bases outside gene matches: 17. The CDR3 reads CASSVQPSGDLYQETQYF. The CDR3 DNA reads TGCGCCAGTTCGGTCCAGCCTAGCGGGGACTTGTACCAAGAGACCCAGTACTTC.

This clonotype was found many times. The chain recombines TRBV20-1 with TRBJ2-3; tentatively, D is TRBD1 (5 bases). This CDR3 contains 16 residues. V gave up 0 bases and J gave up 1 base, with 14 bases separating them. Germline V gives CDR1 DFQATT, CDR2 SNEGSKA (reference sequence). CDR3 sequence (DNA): TGCAGTGCTAGAGATGGATACTCAGGGCGCACAGATACGCAGTATTTT. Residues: CSARDGYSGRTDTQYF.

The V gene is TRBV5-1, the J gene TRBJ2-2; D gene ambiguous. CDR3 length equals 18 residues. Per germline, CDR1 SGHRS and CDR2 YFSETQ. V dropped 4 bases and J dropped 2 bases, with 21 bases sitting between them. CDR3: CASSRAARNPANTGELFF. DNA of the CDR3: TGCGCCAGCAGCCGTGCAGCGAGGAACCCCGCTAACACCGGGGAGCTGTTTTTT.

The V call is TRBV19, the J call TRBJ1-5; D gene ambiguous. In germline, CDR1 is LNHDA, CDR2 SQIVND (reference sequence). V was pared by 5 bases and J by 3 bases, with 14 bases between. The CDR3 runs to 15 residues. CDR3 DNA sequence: TGTGCCAGTAGTGCCAGAACAGATTTCAATCAGCCCCAGCATTTT. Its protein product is CASSARTDFNQPQHF. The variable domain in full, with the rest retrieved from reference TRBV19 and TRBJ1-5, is DGGITQSPKYLFRKEGQNVTLSCEQNLNHDAMYWYRQDPGQGLRLIYYSQIVNDFQKGDIAEGYSVSREKKESFPLTVTSAQKNPTAFYLCASSARTDFNQPQHFGDGTRLSIL.

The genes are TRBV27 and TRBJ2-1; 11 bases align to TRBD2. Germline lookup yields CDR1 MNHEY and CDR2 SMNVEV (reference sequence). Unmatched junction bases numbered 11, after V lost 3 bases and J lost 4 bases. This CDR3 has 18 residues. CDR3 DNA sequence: TGTGCCAGCAGTTTGTATCCCGCCGGGACTAGCGGTTACAATGAGCAGTTCTTC. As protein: CASSLYPAGTSGYNEQFF.

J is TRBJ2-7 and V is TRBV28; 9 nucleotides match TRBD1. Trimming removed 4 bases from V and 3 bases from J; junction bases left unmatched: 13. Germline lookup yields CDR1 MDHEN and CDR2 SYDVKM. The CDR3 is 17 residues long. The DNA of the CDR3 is TGTGCCAGCAGTTCCCCGGGACAGGGCTCAAGGATCTACGAGCAGTACTTC. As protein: CASSSPGQGSRIYEQYF.

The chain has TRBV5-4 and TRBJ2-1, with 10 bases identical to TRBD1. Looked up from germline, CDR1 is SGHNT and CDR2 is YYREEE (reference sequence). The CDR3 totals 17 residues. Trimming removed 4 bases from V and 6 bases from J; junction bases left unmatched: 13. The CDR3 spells CASSHYIWDRGVNEQFF. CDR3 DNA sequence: TGTGCCAGCAGCCATTACATCTGGGACAGGGGTGTCAATGAGCAGTTCTTC.

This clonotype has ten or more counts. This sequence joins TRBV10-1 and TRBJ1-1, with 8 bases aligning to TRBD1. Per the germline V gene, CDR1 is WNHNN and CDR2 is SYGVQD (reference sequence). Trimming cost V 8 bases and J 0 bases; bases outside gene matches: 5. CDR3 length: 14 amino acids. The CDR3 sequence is CASRTGLLNTEAFF. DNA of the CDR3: TGCGCCAGCCGGACAGGGCTTTTGAACACTGAAGCTTTCTTT.

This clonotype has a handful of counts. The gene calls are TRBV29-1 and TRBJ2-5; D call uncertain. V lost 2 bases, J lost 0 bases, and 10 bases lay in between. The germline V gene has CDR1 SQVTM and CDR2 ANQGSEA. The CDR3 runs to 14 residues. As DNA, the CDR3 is TGCAGCGTTGAATCCCTCGAGTACCAAGAGACCCAGTACTTC. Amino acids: CSVESLEYQETQYF.

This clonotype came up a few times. Here the CDR3 reads CASSIRLFSYNEQFF. As DNA, the CDR3 is TGTGCCAGCAGCATTCGACTATTTTCCTACAATGAGCAGTTCTTC. This rearrangement joins TRBV13 to TRBJ2-1; D might be TRBD2 (5 bases). The CDR3 runs 15 residues. V shed 5 bases and J shed 1 base, with 12 bases lying between them. Germline CDR1 PRHDT, CDR2 FYEKMQ (reference sequence).

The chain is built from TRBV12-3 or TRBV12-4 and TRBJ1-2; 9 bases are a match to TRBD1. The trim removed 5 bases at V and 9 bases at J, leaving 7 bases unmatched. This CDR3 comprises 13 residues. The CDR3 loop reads CASSTGGAYSYTF. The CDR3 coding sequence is TGTGCCAGCAGTACAGGGGGCGCGTATAGCTACACCTTC.

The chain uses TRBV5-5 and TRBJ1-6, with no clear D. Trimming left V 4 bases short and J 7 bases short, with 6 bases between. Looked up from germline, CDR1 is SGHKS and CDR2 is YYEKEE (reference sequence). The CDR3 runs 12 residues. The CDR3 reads CASSGLNSPLHF. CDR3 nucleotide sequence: TGTGCCAGCAGCGGCCTGAATTCACCCCTCCACTTT.

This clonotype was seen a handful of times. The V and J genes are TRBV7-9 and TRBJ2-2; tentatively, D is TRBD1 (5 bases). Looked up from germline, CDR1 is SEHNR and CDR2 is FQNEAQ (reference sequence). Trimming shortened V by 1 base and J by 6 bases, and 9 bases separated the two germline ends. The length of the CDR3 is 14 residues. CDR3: CASSLDGAAGELFF. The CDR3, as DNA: TGTGCCAGCAGCTTAGATGGGGCCGCCGGGGAGCTGTTTTTT.

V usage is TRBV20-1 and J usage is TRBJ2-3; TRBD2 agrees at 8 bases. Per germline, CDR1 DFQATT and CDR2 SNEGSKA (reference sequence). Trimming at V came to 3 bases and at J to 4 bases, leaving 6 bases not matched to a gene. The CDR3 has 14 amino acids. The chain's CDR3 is CSARTSEWSDTQYF. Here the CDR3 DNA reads TGCAGTGCTAGGACTAGCGAGTGGTCAGATACGCAGTATTTT.

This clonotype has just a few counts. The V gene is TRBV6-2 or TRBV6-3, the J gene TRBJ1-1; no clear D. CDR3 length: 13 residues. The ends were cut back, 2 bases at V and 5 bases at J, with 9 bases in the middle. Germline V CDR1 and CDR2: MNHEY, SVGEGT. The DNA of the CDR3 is TGTGCCAGCAGTTACGATGGGTGGACTGAAGCTTTCTTT. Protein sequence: CASSYDGWTEAFF.

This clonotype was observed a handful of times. CDR3 nucleotide sequence: TGTGCCAGCAGTCCAGGGGATGGCAGGGGTGGATATCAGCCCCAGCATTTT. Translated: CASSPGDGRGGYQPQHF. This rearrangement joins TRBV12-3 or TRBV12-4 to TRBJ1-5; TRBD1 is a possible D gene (6 bases). This CDR3 has 17 amino acids. V lost 5 bases, J lost 5 bases, and 22 bases lay in between.

In DNA, the CDR3 is TGTGCCAGCAGTGATTTACAGGGGGCTCACAATGAGCAGTTCTTC. Translating it yields CASSDLQGAHNEQFF. This chain connects TRBV6-4 to TRBJ2-1, with 9 nucleotides matching TRBD1. The CDR3 runs 15 residues. Germline assignment: CDR1 MRHNA and CDR2 SNTAGT. Trimming took 3 bases from V and 5 from J; bases not matched to a gene: 5.

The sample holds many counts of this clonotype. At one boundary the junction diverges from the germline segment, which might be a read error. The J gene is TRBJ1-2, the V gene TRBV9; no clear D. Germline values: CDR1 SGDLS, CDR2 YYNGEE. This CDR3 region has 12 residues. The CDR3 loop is CASSLDDYGYTF. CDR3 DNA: TGCGCCAGCAGCTTGGACGACTATGGCTACACCTTC.

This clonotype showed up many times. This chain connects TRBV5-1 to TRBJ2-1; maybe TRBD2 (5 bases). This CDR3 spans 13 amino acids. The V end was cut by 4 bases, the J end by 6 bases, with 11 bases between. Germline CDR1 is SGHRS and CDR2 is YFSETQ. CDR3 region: CASSKRASNEQFF. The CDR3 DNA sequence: TGCGCCAGCAGCAAGAGGGCCAGCAATGAGCAGTTCTTC. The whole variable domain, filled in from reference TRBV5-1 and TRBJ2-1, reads KAGVTQTPRYLIKTRGQQVTLSCSPISGHRSVSWYQQTPGQGLQFLFEYFSETQRNKGNFPGRFSGRQFSNSRSEMNVSTLELGDSALYLCASSKRASNEQFFGPGTRLTVL.

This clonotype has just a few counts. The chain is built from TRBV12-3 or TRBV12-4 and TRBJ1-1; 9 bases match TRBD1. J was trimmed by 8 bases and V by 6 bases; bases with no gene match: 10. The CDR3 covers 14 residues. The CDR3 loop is CASRARTGVLEAFF. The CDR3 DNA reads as TGTGCCAGCAGAGCCCGGACAGGGGTCCTCGAAGCTTTCTTT.

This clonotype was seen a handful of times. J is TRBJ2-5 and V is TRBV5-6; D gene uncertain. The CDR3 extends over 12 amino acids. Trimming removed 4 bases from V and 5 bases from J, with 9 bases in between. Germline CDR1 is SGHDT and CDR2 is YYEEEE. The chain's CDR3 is CASSPLDETQYF. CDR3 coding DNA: TGTGCCAGCAGCCCGCTTGACGAGACCCAGTACTTC.

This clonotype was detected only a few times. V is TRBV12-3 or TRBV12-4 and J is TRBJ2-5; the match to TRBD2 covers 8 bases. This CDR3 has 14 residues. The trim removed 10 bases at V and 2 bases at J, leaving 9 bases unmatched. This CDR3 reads CATSSGGLQETQYF. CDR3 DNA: TGTGCCACTTCAAGCGGGGGCCTTCAAGAGACCCAGTACTTC.

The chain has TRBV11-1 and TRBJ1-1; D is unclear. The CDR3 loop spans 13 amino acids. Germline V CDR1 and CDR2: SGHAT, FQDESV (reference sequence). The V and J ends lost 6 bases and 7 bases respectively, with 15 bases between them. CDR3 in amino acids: CASSRPPVGEAFF. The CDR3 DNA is TGTGCCAGCAGTCGTCCCCCCGTGGGTGAAGCTTTCTTT.

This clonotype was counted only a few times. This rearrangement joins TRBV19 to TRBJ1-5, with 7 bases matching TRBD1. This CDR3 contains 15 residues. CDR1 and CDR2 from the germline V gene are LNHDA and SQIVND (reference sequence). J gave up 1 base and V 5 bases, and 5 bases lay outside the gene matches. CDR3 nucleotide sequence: TGTGCCAGTAGTCCGATCAGGGGGAGCAATCAGCCCCAGCATTTT. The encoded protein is CASSPIRGSNQPQHF.